The rows below give T cell receptor beta chains drawn from one sample of a study of cytomegalovirus exposure and HLA in healthy donors. The assay was immunoSEQ multiplex PCR, and TCRdb's table has in-frame clones only and misses some. The sample shows about 160,000 clones, less than 85% of them seen only once. The specimen was PBMCs. The origin of the receptors is a man aged 55 to 70 in good health and CMV-seronegative. CDR3s include the opening cysteine and the closing phenylalanine or tryptophan. The D gene is left open where the match is weak. Not all rows give a size; the values are once, few, many and, for expanded clones, a class.

CDR3	DNA	J	D	size	V
CASSVGASGSLSYNEQFF	TGTGCCAGCAGCGTAGGTGCTAGCGGGAGTCTTTCCTACAATGAGCAGTTCTTC	TRBJ2-1	TRBD2	.	TRBV9
CSVGGIPGQGLYEQYF	TGCAGCGTTGGGGGGATACCGGGACAGGGATTGTACGAGCAGTACTTC	TRBJ2-7	TRBD1	.	TRBV29-1
CASSSEGPTYEQYF	TGCGCCAGCAGTTCCGAGGGCCCTACATACGAGCAGTACTTC	TRBJ2-7	.	.	TRBV23-1
CASSYLIPVAGDTQYF	TGTGCCAGCAGTTACCTTATCCCGGTAGCCGGGGATACGCAGTATTTT	TRBJ2-3	.	.	TRBV6-5
CASSAGLAGYNEQFF	TGTGCCAGCAGCGCTGGACTAGCGGGATACAATGAGCAGTTCTTC	TRBJ2-1	TRBD2	few	TRBV9
CASSAQGAGGNEQFF	TGTGCCAGCAGCGCACAGGGGGCAGGGGGCAATGAGCAGTTCTTC	TRBJ2-1	TRBD1	.	TRBV9
CASSIPPDSYGYTF	TGTGCCAGTAGTATACCCCCCGACAGCTATGGCTACACCTTC	TRBJ1-2	.	.	TRBV19
CASSSGQGYEQYF	TGCGCCAGCAGCTCAGGACAGGGCTACGAGCAGTACTTC	TRBJ2-7	TRBD1	.	TRBV5-1
CASSLAGSGILYF	TGTGCCAGCAGCTTAGCTGGGTCCGGGATTCTATATTTT	TRBJ1-3	.	.	TRBV14
CASSPNGNTEAFF	TGTGCCAGCTCACCGAACGGGAACACTGAAGCTTTCTTT	TRBJ1-1	.	.	TRBV18
CASSEQGGIYEQYF	TGTGCCAGCAGTGAACAGGGCGGTATCTACGAGCAGTACTTC	TRBJ2-7	.	.	TRBV6-1
CASSIRQGTYEQYF	TGTGCCAGTAGTATAAGACAGGGGACCTACGAGCAGTACTTC	TRBJ2-7	TRBD1	few	TRBV19
CASSLAGTSDEQYF	TGTGCCAGCAGCTTAGCAGGGACTAGTGACGAGCAGTACTTC	TRBJ2-7	TRBD2	.	TRBV7-7
CASSLEGANGYTF	TGTGCCAGCAGCTTGGAGGGGGCCAATGGCTACACCTTC	TRBJ1-2	TRBD1	.	TRBV5-4
CASSQADRGQETQYF	TGTGCCAGCAGTCAGGCGGACAGGGGCCAAGAGACCCAGTACTTC	TRBJ2-5	TRBD1	.	TRBV6-5
CASSFSTATSGGQETQYF	TGTGCCAGCAGCTTTTCCACCGCGACTAGCGGGGGCCAAGAGACCCAGTACTTC	TRBJ2-5	TRBD2	.	TRBV7-2
CASSPQGAGGETQYF	TGTGCCAGCAGCCCCCAAGGGGCAGGCGGAGAGACCCAGTACTTC	TRBJ2-5	.	once	TRBV7-9
CASSLEWSATQYF	TGTGCCAGCAGCCTCGAGTGGTCTGCGACCCAGTACTTC	TRBJ2-5	.	.	TRBV11-2
CASNKGAGLGREQYF	TGTGCCAGCAACAAAGGGGCAGGGCTAGGCCGCGAGCAGTACTTC	TRBJ2-7	.	.	TRBV7-9
CASSSRTSGSPSYEQYF	TGTGCCAGCAGCTCACGGACTAGCGGGAGCCCGTCCTACGAGCAGTACTTC	TRBJ2-7	TRBD2	.	TRBV7-9
CASSLTGSSGANVLTF	TGTGCCAGCAGTTTGACAGGTTCTTCTGGGGCCAACGTCCTGACTTTC	TRBJ2-6	.	.	TRBV28
CASRSGGNTDTQYF	TGTGCCAGCAGGAGCGGGGGGAACACAGATACGCAGTATTTT	TRBJ2-3	TRBD2	.	TRBV6-1
CASSPTPTVYEQYF	TGTGCCAGCAGCCCTACACCGACAGTCTACGAGCAGTACTTC	TRBJ2-7	.	.	TRBV9
CSVNTRGEQYF	TGCAGCGTTAACACACGGGGGGAGCAGTACTTC	TRBJ2-7	.	.	TRBV29-1
CASSRGEYSYGYTF	TGTGCCAGCAGCCGGGGGGAGTATAGCTATGGCTACACCTTC	TRBJ1-2	.	.	TRBV7-9
CASSLLGAGAKNIQYF	TGTGCCAGCAGCTTGTTGGGGGCCGGAGCCAAAAACATTCAGTACTTC	TRBJ2-4	.	.	TRBV5-6